These 26 T cell receptor beta chains were all obtained from the same sample, sequenced in a study of shared clonotypes between healthy human individuals. The table came from immunoSEQ multiplex PCR; TCRdb's copy has only in-frame clones and leaves some out. The sample lists 450,000 to 500,000 clones; more than 75% were seen once. The sample consisted of PBMCs. Every receptor here comes from a woman aged 40 to 49 in good health. Some clones in this sample may be carry-over from other donors' samples.

This clone was found a few times. The V call is TRBV20-1, the J call TRBJ1-1; unclear D gene. The CDR3 spans 11 residues. Germline loops: CDR1 DFQATT, CDR2 SNEGSKA (reference sequence). The DNA of the CDR3 is TGCAGCGAGGCCAGACGGGCTGAAGCTTTCTTT. Translation: CSEARRAEAFF.

A single count supports this clone. The gene calls are TRBV4-2 and TRBJ2-5; D gene ambiguous. Per the germline V gene, CDR1 is LGHNA and CDR2 is YNFKEQ. The CDR3 consists of 16 residues. The ends were cut back, 1 base at V and 1 base at J, with 13 bases in the middle. The CDR3 protein is CASSQAWVGGQETQYF. DNA of the CDR3: TGTGCCAGCAGCCAAGCGTGGGTAGGTGGCCAAGAGACCCAGTACTTC.

This sequence joins TRBV27 and TRBJ2-7, with 10 nucleotides matching TRBD2. The CDR3 has 18 residues. The J segment lost 3 bases and the V segment lost 5 bases, leaving 16 bases of the junction unmatched. CDR1 is MNHEY, CDR2 SMNVEV, per germline (reference sequence). CDR3 DNA sequence: TGTGCCAGCAGTAAAATAAGGTCTAGCGGGAGAGTGGTCTACGAGCAGTACTTC. It is translated as CASSKIRSSGRVVYEQYF.

V and J are TRBV4-1 and TRBJ2-4; D is uncertain. Germline CDR1 reads MGHRA; CDR2 reads YSYEKL. V lost 4 bases and J lost 8, with 12 bases in between. This CDR3 has 13 residues. The CDR3 spells CASSRTRIDIQYF. The CDR3 coding sequence is TGCGCCAGCAGCCGAACAAGGATTGACATTCAGTACTTC.

A remark on this clone: The identical CDR3 is also encoded by other nucleotide sequences in the sample. The chain has TRBV18 and TRBJ2-1; the match to TRBD2 covers 7 bases. The germline gives CDR1 KGHSH, CDR2 LQKENI. The CDR3 spans 15 residues. J was trimmed by 2 bases and V by 2 bases; bases with no gene match: 3. Here the CDR3 DNA reads TGTGCCAGCTCACCATTAGCGGGCGCCTACAATGAGCAGTTCTTC. Protein product: CASSPLAGAYNEQFF.

This chain connects TRBV6-5 to TRBJ2-1; 8 positions agree with TRBD2. The ends lost 6 bases at V and 8 bases at J; junction bases unmatched: 9. Per germline, CDR1 MNHEY and CDR2 SVGAGI. This CDR3 region has 14 residues. The CDR3 reads CASSHRTSMDEQFF. The CDR3 DNA sequence: TGTGCCAGCAGCCACCGGACTAGCATGGATGAGCAGTTCTTC.

This chain uses TRBV5-1 with TRBJ2-3; D is perhaps TRBD1 or TRBD2 (7 bases each). The CDR3 is 18 residues long. The germline CDR1 and CDR2 sequences are SGHRS and YFSETQ. Trimming removed 7 bases from V and 0 bases from J, with 24 bases in between. CDR3 sequence: CASLSGATGRLSTDTQYF. The CDR3 nucleotides are TGCGCCAGCTTGAGCGGGGCGACAGGGCGTCTCAGCACAGATACGCAGTATTTT.

The chain joins TRBV19 to TRBJ1-5, with D uncertain. With 7 bases removed from V and 0 bases from J, the gap between germline ends came to 10 bases. This CDR3 is 14 amino acids long. In germline, CDR1 is LNHDA, CDR2 SQIVND (reference sequence). As DNA, the CDR3 is TGTGCCAGTAATGGACGGAATAGCAATCAGCCCCAGCATTTT. Amino acids: CASNGRNSNQPQHF.

This sequence joins TRBV6-5 and TRBJ1-5, with TRBD1 matching 7 bases. This CDR3 is built from 14 residues. Germline V gene data show CDR1 as MNHEY and CDR2 as SVGAGI. Trimming at V came to 6 bases and at J to 2 bases, leaving 4 bases not matched to a gene. CDR3: CASSRQGGNQPQHF. In nucleotides, the CDR3 is TGTGCCAGCAGCCGACAGGGAGGCAATCAGCCCCAGCATTTT.

The chain carries TRBV7-9 and TRBJ2-7; 8 nucleotides align to TRBD2. The CDR3 extends over 17 amino acids. Germline V gene sequence: CDR1 SEHNR, CDR2 FQNEAQ (reference sequence). V lost 0 bases to trimming and J lost 9 bases; unmatched junction nucleotides: 16. CDR3 sequence reads: CASSLAPGGSGSGWQYF. As DNA, the CDR3 is TGTGCCAGCAGCTTAGCGCCCGGTGGAAGCGGGAGCGGTTGGCAGTACTTC.

The chain has TRBV11-2 and TRBJ2-5; 9 bases agree with TRBD2. The CDR3 has 16 amino acids. Germline CDR1 SGHAT, CDR2 FQNNGV. The V segment lost 1 base and the J segment 1 base; nucleotides outside the gene matches: 4. Here the CDR3 DNA reads TGTGCCAGCAGCTTAGTTAGTAGCGGGGGCCAAGAGACCCAGTACTTC. Its protein product is CASSLVSSGGQETQYF. The full variable domain, in which reference TRBV11-2 and TRBJ2-5 provide the parts outside the CDR3, is EAGVAQSPRYKIIEKRQSVAFWCNPISGHATLYWYQQILGQGPKLLIQFQNNGVVDDSQLPKDRFSAERLKGVDSTLKIQPAKLEDSAVYLCASSLVSSGGQETQYFGPGTRLLVL.

As for this clone: A much larger clone sits a single nucleotide away, making a read error possible. The chain uses TRBV7-6 and TRBJ2-6; D uncertain. Germline assignment: CDR1 SGHVS and CDR2 FNYEAQ. The V gene lost 1 base and the J gene lost 1 base, with 2 bases spanning the gap. This CDR3 contains 14 residues. CDR3 amino acids: CASSLGSGANVLTF. CDR3 nucleotides: TGTGCCAGCAGCTTAGGTTCTGGGGCCAACGTCCTGACTTTC.

The gene calls are TRBV7-9 and TRBJ2-2, with a possible D match to TRBD1 (6 bases). Germline CDR1 SEHNR, CDR2 FQNEAQ (reference sequence). CDR3 length: 15 residues. V was trimmed by 1 base and J by 3 bases, leaving 9 bases between them. CDR3 residues: CASSLDRADTGELFF. For the CDR3, the DNA is TGTGCCAGCAGCTTAGACAGGGCCGACACCGGGGAGCTGTTTTTT.

As regards this clone: Other DNA sequences in this specimen translate into the identical CDR3. The chain links TRBV9 to TRBJ1-5, with a possible D match to TRBD1 (5 bases). Germline V gives CDR1 SGDLS, CDR2 YYNGEE. Trimming shortened V by 4 bases and J by 5 bases, and 16 bases separated the two germline ends. CDR3 length: 15 amino acids. CDR3 nucleotide sequence: TGTGCCAGCAGCCCCCGCCCCGGGGGGGATCAGCCCCAGCATTTT. This sequence encodes CASSPRPGGDQPQHF. The entire variable domain, with the rest obtained from reference TRBV9 and TRBJ1-5, is as follows: DSGVTQTPKHLITATGQRVTLRCSPRSGDLSVYWYQQSLDQGLQFLIQYYNGEERAKGNILERFSAQQFPDLHSELNLSSLELGDSALYFCASSPRPGGDQPQHFGDGTRLSIL.

At least ten counts were recorded for this clone. The rearrangement joins TRBV5-1 to TRBJ2-1; the match to TRBD2 covers 8 bases. The CDR3 is 13 amino acids. Trimming took 1 base from V and 8 from J; bases not matched to a gene: 2. Germline V gene data show CDR1 as SGHRS and CDR2 as YFSETQ. CDR3 sequence: CASSLIGGDEQFF. For the CDR3, the DNA is TGCGCCAGCAGCTTGATCGGGGGGGATGAGCAGTTCTTC.

This clone was observed a handful of times. In DNA, the CDR3 is TGCGCCAGCAGCCAAGCTTTAGTCACTGAAGGGGCAGGGTATGGCTACACCTTC. This gives the protein CASSQALVTEGAGYGYTF. The V gene is TRBV4-3, the J gene TRBJ1-2; tentatively, D is TRBD1 (5 bases). The V gene's germline CDR1 is LGHNA and CDR2 YSLEER. The CDR3 runs 18 residues. V was pared by 1 base and J by 5 bases, with 23 bases between.

The rearrangement links TRBV7-8 to TRBJ1-5; the D gene is possibly TRBD1 (6 bases). The CDR3 runs 15 residues. Trimming removed 7 bases at V and 2 bases at J, with 15 bases between. CDR1 SGHVS and CDR2 FQNEAQ come from the germline V gene. CDR3 loop: CASTIGRGGNQPQHF. As DNA, the CDR3 is TGTGCCAGCACCATCGGCAGGGGAGGCAATCAGCCCCAGCATTTT.

This clone turned up a few times. V usage is TRBV19 and J usage is TRBJ2-1; no reliable D call. This CDR3 is built from 15 residues. CDR1 and CDR2 (germline): LNHDA, SQIVND (reference sequence). Between the trimmed V and J ends, which lost 2 bases and 0 bases, there was a span of 8 bases. CDR3 bases: TGTGCCAGTAGTATAAGTCGGAACTCCTACAATGAGCAGTTCTTC. Translated, it gives CASSISRNSYNEQFF.

This clone was counted only a few times. The CDR3 spells CATSRETGASIGYTF. The CDR3 nucleotides are TGTGCCACCAGCAGAGAGACAGGTGCCAGCATTGGCTACACCTTC. V and J are TRBV15 and TRBJ1-2; D possibly corresponds to TRBD1 (6 bases). Trimming took 0 bases from V and 7 from J, leaving 15 bases between them. Looked up from germline, CDR1 is LNHNV and CDR2 is YYDKDF (reference sequence). The CDR3 is 15 amino acids.

With regard to this clone: In the same sample, other DNA sequences code for this CDR3. V is TRBV18 and J is TRBJ1-1; a possible D gene is TRBD1 (6 bases). CDR1 is KGHSH and CDR2 is LQKENI in the germline V gene. Trimming took off 3 bases at V and 1 base at J, with 9 bases between the two ends. This CDR3 comprises 14 residues. As DNA, the CDR3 is TGTGCCAGCTCACCCAGGGGTGAGAACACTGAAGCTTTCTTT. Translation: CASSPRGENTEAFF.

The V gene is TRBV4-1, the J gene TRBJ2-3; 9 nucleotides match TRBD2. With 0 bases clipped from V and 0 bases from J, the junction kept 7 bases outside the gene matches. The CDR3 has 18 amino acids. Germline CDR1 reads MGHRA; CDR2 reads YSYEKL. CDR3 amino acids: CASSQEAATSGSTDTQYF. The CDR3 DNA is TGCGCCAGCAGCCAAGAGGCCGCGACTAGCGGTAGCACAGATACGCAGTATTTT.

The chain carries TRBV19 and TRBJ2-7; 7 nucleotides match TRBD1. V lost 0 bases and J lost 5; bases outside the gene matches: 4. Looked up from germline, CDR1 is LNHDA and CDR2 is SQIVND (reference sequence). CDR3 length equals 14 residues. In nucleotides, the CDR3 is TGTGCCAGTAGTATAGACCGACAGGGCGACGAGCAGTACTTC. This encodes CASSIDRQGDEQYF.

CDR3 region: CASSPSGNTIYF. The CDR3 nucleotides read TGTGCCAGCAGTCCCTCGGGAAACACCATATATTTT. V usage is TRBV25-1 and J usage is TRBJ1-3; no definite D call. Trimming left V 5 bases short and J 4 bases short, with 6 bases between. This CDR3 is 12 amino acids long. The germline V gene encodes CDR1 MGHDK and CDR2 SYGVNS. Full variable domain (remainder filled in from reference TRBV25-1 and TRBJ1-3): EADIYQTPRYLVIGTGKKITLECSQTMGHDKMYWYQQDPGMELHLIHYSYGVNSTEKGDLSSESTVSRIRTEHFPLTLESARPSHTSQYLCASSPSGNTIYFGEGSWLTVV.

On this clone: Other DNA sequences in this specimen translate into the identical CDR3. This chain uses TRBV4-1 with TRBJ2-7; D gene uncertain. This CDR3 contains 12 residues. V gave up 3 bases and J gave up 7 bases, with 10 bases separating them. CDR1 and CDR2 (germline): MGHRA, YSYEKL. CDR3 nucleotides: TGCGCCAGCAGCCACGTGTTTTCTGAGCAGTACTTC. It is translated as CASSHVFSEQYF.

J is TRBJ2-1 and V is TRBV29-1, with 10 bases matching TRBD1. V was clipped by 3 bases and J by 8 bases; unmatched bases: 4. The CDR3 has 13 amino acids. Germline CDR1 is SQVTM and CDR2 is ANQGSEA. CDR3 bases: TGCAGCGTTGACGGGACAGGGGATTATGAGCAGTTCTTC. Translating gives CSVDGTGDYEQFF.

The gene calls are TRBV7-9 and TRBJ2-5, with D perhaps matching TRBD2 (6 bases). The CDR3 runs to 15 residues. Trimming cost V 5 bases and J 2 bases, with 15 bases left between them. Per germline, CDR1 SEHNR and CDR2 FQNEAQ (reference sequence). CDR3 sequence reads: CASSPRRVGQETQYF. For the CDR3, the DNA is TGTGCCAGCAGCCCTAGGAGGGTCGGGCAAGAGACCCAGTACTTC.